This entry features one TCR beta chain sequence. Its specificity is unknown. V was pared by 2 bases and J by 8 bases, with 4 bases of the junction left unmatched. The germline V gene encodes CDR1 SNHLY and CDR2 FYNNEI. This CDR3 is built from 14 residues. Profiled with immunoSEQ multiplex PCR; TCRdb holds only in-frame clones, not every one. The data contain about 110,000 clones, roughly 92% of them singletons. These data belong to a study of siplizumab effects on memory and regulatory T cells. Study-wide findings and caveats: Unstimulated subsets were the mapping target of only a minor fraction of alloreactive clones.

V usage is TRBV2 and J usage is TRBJ1-4; 8 nucleotides align to TRBD1. The sequencing sample was made of CD4+ T cells sorted from blood. This receptor was obtained from a human donor in good health. The CDR3 bases are TGTGCCAGCAGTGAAAACAGGGGGAGCGAAAAACTGTTTTTT. Encoded protein: CASSENRGSEKLFF.